The next 29 T cell receptor beta chains were all read from a single sample in a study of blood T cell repertoires in COVID-19. TCRdb's table, derived via immunoSEQ multiplex PCR, lists solely in-frame clones and lacks some. Counted here are around 59,000 clones, around 73% occurring once; the ten biggest clones make up 10% to 15%. Sample: peripheral blood. The receptors were sampled from an elderly man with acute or convalescent COVID-19.

A note on this clone: At one end, the junction sequence differs from germline, possibly due to a read error. The V call is TRBV4-2, the J call TRBJ2-3; D is possibly TRBD2 (7 bases). The germline CDR1 and CDR2 sequences are LGHNA and YNFKEQ. There are 17 residues in the CDR3. Here the CDR3 DNA reads TGTACCAGCAGCCAAGAGGGGGGGGACTTCCTCACAGATACGCAGTATTTT. Amino acid sequence: CTSSQEGGDFLTDTQYF.

The J gene is TRBJ2-7, the V gene TRBV7-9; 9 bases line up with TRBD1. There are 16 residues in the CDR3. Looked up from germline, CDR1 is SEHNR and CDR2 is FQNEAQ (reference sequence). After removal of 4 bases from V and 6 bases from J, the junction contained 13 bases not matched to a gene. The CDR3 DNA reads as TGTGCCAGCAGCTCCTTTCCGACAGGGGGTGCGTTCGAGCAGTACTTC. Translating gives CASSSFPTGGAFEQYF. The complete variable domain, with remaining parts taken from reference TRBV7-9 and TRBJ2-7, reads DTGVSQNPRHKITKRGQNVTFRCDPISEHNRLYWYRQTLGQGPEFLTYFQNEAQLEKSRLLSDRFSAERPKGSFSTLEIQRTEQGDSAMYLCASSSFPTGGAFEQYFGPGTRLTVT.

The chain carries TRBV2 and TRBJ2-7; 10 bases map to TRBD2. This CDR3 is built from 15 residues. In germline, CDR1 is SNHLY, CDR2 FYNNEI. V lost 4 bases and J lost 2; bases outside the gene matches: 5. CDR3 region: CASSGASGRAYEQYF. The CDR3 coding sequence is TGTGCCAGCAGTGGGGCGAGCGGGAGGGCCTACGAGCAGTACTTC.

The gene calls are TRBV5-1 and TRBJ2-1; 8 bases map to TRBD1. Germline lookup yields CDR1 SGHRS and CDR2 YFSETQ. This CDR3 has 16 amino acids. Losses at the gene ends were 3 bases for V and 1 base for J; bases not matched to a gene: 6. The CDR3 DNA follows: TGCGCCAGCAGCTCCTGGACAGGGAGGTCCTACAATGAGCAGTTCTTC. It specifies CASSSWTGRSYNEQFF. The whole variable domain, remainder taken from reference TRBV5-1 and TRBJ2-1, is KAGVTQTPRYLIKTRGQQVTLSCSPISGHRSVSWYQQTPGQGLQFLFEYFSETQRNKGNFPGRFSGRQFSNSRSEMNVSTLELGDSALYLCASSSWTGRSYNEQFFGPGTRLTVL.

This clone turned up a few times. This rearrangement joins TRBV11-2 to TRBJ2-7; D is possibly TRBD1 (5 bases). Deletions cut 0 bases from V and 4 bases from J, with 13 bases between. The CDR3 runs to 15 residues. Germline V lookup: CDR1 SGHAT, CDR2 FQNNGV. The CDR3 nucleotides are TGTGCCAGCAGCTTAGATCTGACAGTGTTATACGAGCAGTACTTC. Translation gives CASSLDLTVLYEQYF.

CDR3 nucleotide sequence: TGTGCCAGCAGCCCCGGGACAGGAGAGAACTATGGCTACACCTTC. Its protein is CASSPGTGENYGYTF. The rearrangement joins TRBV14 to TRBJ1-2; TRBD1 agrees at 8 bases. Germline CDR1 SGHDN, CDR2 FVKESK. V shed 4 bases, J shed 2 bases, and the junction held 6 bases outside the gene matches. The CDR3 is 15 residues long.

This clone was seen at least ten times. The chain employs TRBV19 and TRBJ2-7; 7 bases are a match to TRBD2. The germline gives CDR1 LNHDA, CDR2 SQIVND (reference sequence). V lost 3 bases to trimming and J lost 4 bases; unmatched junction nucleotides: 6. The CDR3 consists of 14 residues. The DNA for the CDR3 is TGTGCCAGTAGTATGGTAGGGGAGGGGTACGAGCAGTACTTC. It yields the protein CASSMVGEGYEQYF.

This clone was counted only a few times. This chain links TRBV3-1 (or the pseudogene TRBV3-2) with TRBJ2-5; 9 nucleotides align to TRBD2. The CDR3 spans 17 residues. CDR1 and CDR2 (germline): LGHDT, YNNKEL (reference sequence). V lost 4 bases to trimming and J lost 6 bases; unmatched junction nucleotides: 15. As DNA, the CDR3 is TGTGCCAGCAGCCCCTATTTGTTTGGTAGCGGGGGTCAGACCCAGTACTTC. Translated, it gives CASSPYLFGSGGQTQYF.

The chain is built from TRBV6-5 and TRBJ1-2; D might be TRBD1 (6 bases). The CDR3 extends over 14 amino acids. Germline V gene lookup returns CDR1 MNHEY and CDR2 SVGAGI. V was shortened by 5 bases and J by 3 bases, with 13 bases between the two germline ends. The CDR3 region has the DNA TGTGCCAGCAGTAGGGCGGGGGCAGACTATGGCTACACCTTC. Protein product: CASSRAGADYGYTF.

The rearrangement uses TRBV19 and TRBJ1-5; TRBD1 agrees at 7 bases. The CDR3 is 15 amino acids. The junction had 8 bases not matched to a gene; V was cut back by 7 bases and J by 2 bases. Germline values: CDR1 LNHDA, CDR2 SQIVND (reference sequence). CDR3 sequence (DNA): TGTGCCAGTACCCAAACAGGGGATCGCAATCAGCCCCAGCATTTT. Encoded protein: CASTQTGDRNQPQHF.

This sequence joins TRBV2 and TRBJ1-5; D call uncertain. Trimming shortened V by 7 bases and J by 1 base, and 11 bases separated the two germline ends. The V gene's germline CDR1 is SNHLY and CDR2 FYNNEI. The CDR3 contains 14 residues. The CDR3 coding sequence is TGTGCCAGCAATCCAGGTCTCAGCAATCAGCCCCAGCATTTT. This translates into CASNPGLSNQPQHF.

The V gene is TRBV5-4, the J gene TRBJ1-4; D not resolved. The V and J ends lost 4 bases and 8 bases respectively, with 18 bases between them. The V gene's germline CDR1 is SGHNT and CDR2 YYREEE (reference sequence). The CDR3 is 15 residues long. The CDR3 loop reads CASSPVVGSGEKLFF. DNA of the CDR3: TGTGCCAGCAGCCCGGTTGTTGGGTCGGGGGAAAAACTGTTTTTT. The full variable domain, with the rest looked up from reference TRBV5-4 and TRBJ1-4, is ETGVTQSPTHLIKTRGQQVTLRCSSQSGHNTVSWYQQALGQGPQFIFQYYREEENGRGNFPPRFSGLQFPNYSSELNVNALELDDSALYLCASSPVVGSGEKLFFGSGTQLSVL.

This chain's CDR3 is CASSGQTKSGYTF. The CDR3 bases are TGTGCCAGTAGTGGGCAGACGAAAAGTGGCTACACCTTC. The chain is built from TRBV19 and TRBJ1-2; no reliable D call. The CDR3 has 13 amino acids. Trimming pared 5 bases from V and 7 bases from J, leaving 14 bases between. CDR1 is LNHDA and CDR2 is SQIVND in the germline V gene (reference sequence). Based on the CDR3 plus reference TRBV19 and TRBJ1-2, the full variable domain is DGGITQSPKYLFRKEGQNVTLSCEQNLNHDAMYWYRQDPGQGLRLIYYSQIVNDFQKGDIAEGYSVSREKKESFPLTVTSAQKNPTAFYLCASSGQTKSGYTFGSGTRLTVV.

The rearrangement joins TRBV5-8 to TRBJ1-5; perhaps TRBD1 as D (6 bases). The CDR3 is 13 residues long. Trimming pared 4 bases from V and 6 bases from J, leaving 11 bases between. The germline V gene has CDR1 SGHTS and CDR2 YDEGEE. CDR3: CASSLQGFQPQHF. Written as DNA, the CDR3 is TGTGCCAGCAGCCTACAGGGATTTCAGCCCCAGCATTTT.

The rearrangement joins TRBV11-3 to TRBJ2-7, with 7 bases fitting TRBD1. The CDR3 length is 14 residues. Unmatched junction bases numbered 9, after V lost 4 bases and J lost 6 bases. The germline CDR1 and CDR2 sequences are SGHNT and YENEEA. CDR3 sequence (DNA): TGTGCCAGCAGCTGGGGACAGCGCCGGGCCGAGCAGTACTTC. It translates to CASSWGQRRAEQYF.

This chain uses TRBV11-3 with TRBJ1-4; unclear D gene. The germline V and J ends were trimmed by 3 bases and 7 bases, with 6 bases remaining between them. The germline V gene has CDR1 SGHNT and CDR2 YENEEA. The CDR3 consists of 12 residues. This CDR3 reads CASSFPGEKLFF. The CDR3 coding sequence is TGTGCCAGCAGCTTTCCCGGTGAAAAACTGTTTTTT.

The chain combines TRBV7-6 with TRBJ2-7, with 10 bases that match TRBD2. The CDR3 has 14 residues. CDR1 and CDR2 from the germline V gene are SGHVS and FNYEAQ. Trimming took 0 bases from V and 5 from J; bases not matched to a gene: 1. This CDR3 reads CASSLASGGDEQYF. DNA of the CDR3: TGTGCCAGCAGCTTAGCGAGCGGGGGGGACGAGCAGTACTTC.

V gene TRBV7-9 combines with J gene TRBJ2-5; 7 nucleotides line up with TRBD2. The CDR3 length is 18 residues. Unmatched junction bases numbered 13, after V lost 2 bases and J lost 1 base. Germline V gives CDR1 SEHNR, CDR2 FQNEAQ (reference sequence). CDR3 protein: CASSLRQVGGSLQETQYF. In DNA form, the CDR3 reads TGTGCCAGCAGCTTACGTCAAGTCGGGGGGTCGCTCCAAGAGACCCAGTACTTC.

The genes are TRBV5-4 and TRBJ2-1; 13 nucleotides match TRBD2. The germline V gene has CDR1 SGHNT and CDR2 YYREEE (reference sequence). V lost 4 bases to trimming and J lost 7 bases; unmatched junction nucleotides: 8. CDR3 length equals 16 residues. The chain's CDR3 is CASSLRTSGSGNEQFF. The DNA for the CDR3 is TGTGCCAGCAGCCTAAGGACTAGCGGGAGCGGTAATGAGCAGTTCTTC. The entire variable domain, with the rest obtained from reference TRBV5-4 and TRBJ2-1, is as follows: ETGVTQSPTHLIKTRGQQVTLRCSSQSGHNTVSWYQQALGQGPQFIFQYYREEENGRGNFPPRFSGLQFPNYSSELNVNALELDDSALYLCASSLRTSGSGNEQFFGPGTRLTVL.

CDR3 in DNA: TGTGCCAGCAGTTCCCCTGAGGGGGTTTTTAACAACGAGCAGTACTTC. It is translated as CASSSPEGVFNNEQYF. The chain links TRBV27 to TRBJ2-7, with D tentatively TRBD1 (6 bases). CDR3 size: 16 residues. V lost 4 bases and J 5 bases, leaving 21 bases between the germline ends. Germline CDR1 MNHEY, CDR2 SMNVEV (reference sequence).

The genes are TRBV24-1 and TRBJ1-2; D is possibly TRBD1 (5 bases). The V end was cut by 3 bases, the J end by 5 bases, with 18 bases between. There are 16 residues in the CDR3. Germline loops: CDR1 KGHDR, CDR2 SFDVKD. DNA of the CDR3: TGTGCCACCAGTGATCCACGACAGAGTTCGGTTTATGGCTACACCTTC. Its translation: CATSDPRQSSVYGYTF.

V gene TRBV4-1 combines with J gene TRBJ2-1; TRBD2 matches at 12 bases. Trimming removed 4 bases from V and 5 bases from J; junction bases left unmatched: 3. The germline V gene encodes CDR1 MGHRA and CDR2 YSYEKL. This CDR3 spans 15 amino acids. In DNA, the CDR3 is TGCGCCAGCAGCCGAACTAGCGGGAGGAACAATGAGCAGTTCTTC. This sequence encodes CASSRTSGRNNEQFF.

The chain uses TRBV5-1 and TRBJ2-2; possible D gene TRBD2, 6 bases. The CDR3 extends over 15 amino acids. Trimming removed 1 base from V and 5 bases from J, with 12 bases in between. Germline V gene lookup returns CDR1 SGHRS and CDR2 YFSETQ. Written as DNA, the CDR3 is TGCGCCAGCAGCTTGAGTCGACTAGGGACCGGGGAGCTGTTTTTT. Translated: CASSLSRLGTGELFF.

The chain links TRBV2 to TRBJ1-1; possibly TRBD1 for D (5 bases). The length of the CDR3 is 14 residues. Germline CDR1 reads SNHLY; CDR2 reads FYNNEI. The germline V and J ends were trimmed by 7 bases and 5 bases, with 17 bases remaining between them. The CDR3 DNA reads as TGTGCCAGCACCAGGGCCTACAAAGGGACTGAAGCTTTCTTT. Translation: CASTRAYKGTEAFF.

V gene TRBV18 combines with J gene TRBJ1-5, with 9 bases identical to TRBD1. The CDR3 has 15 amino acids. V dropped 3 bases and J dropped 4; count of bases not matched to a gene: 4. CDR1 and CDR2 (germline): KGHSH, LQKENI. Here the CDR3 DNA reads TGTGCCAGCTCACCCCCCGGGACAGGGAATCAGCCCCAGCATTTT. It is translated as CASSPPGTGNQPQHF. The full variable domain, rest sourced from reference TRBV18 and TRBJ1-5, is NAGVMQNPRHLVRRRGQEARLRCSPMKGHSHVYWYRQLPEEGLKFMVYLQKENIIDESGMPKERFSAEFPKEGPSILRIQQVVRGDSAAYFCASSPPGTGNQPQHFGDGTRLSIL.

The chain couples TRBV4-2 to TRBJ2-1; 7 nucleotides line up with TRBD2. The trim removed 2 bases at V and 8 bases at J, leaving 3 bases unmatched. CDR3 length: 13 residues. The germline gives CDR1 LGHNA, CDR2 YNFKEQ. The CDR3 loop is CASSQKRGDEQFF. The DNA of the CDR3 is TGTGCCAGCAGCCAAAAACGGGGGGATGAGCAGTTCTTC.

The chain recombines TRBV4-1 with TRBJ2-5, with a tentative D call TRBD1 (5 bases). The CDR3 runs to 18 residues. Between the trimmed V and J ends, which lost 1 base and 5 bases, there was a span of 23 bases. Germline assignment: CDR1 MGHRA and CDR2 YSYEKL. This chain's CDR3 is CASSQGRQIAGRGETQYF. Here the CDR3 DNA reads TGCGCCAGCAGCCAAGGACGCCAGATTGCAGGGCGTGGGGAGACCCAGTACTTC.

The chain combines TRBV6-4 with TRBJ1-2; possibly TRBD1 for D (5 bases). Germline CDR1 MRHNA, CDR2 SNTAGT. The V end was cut by 6 bases, the J end by 5 bases, with 7 bases between. CDR3 length: 11 residues. The chain's CDR3 is CASRGGYGYTF. CDR3 DNA: TGTGCCAGCAGGGGGGGGTATGGCTACACCTTC.

This clone is deemed large. J is TRBJ1-2 and V is TRBV5-6, with 7 positions matching TRBD1. The germline V gene encodes CDR1 SGHDT and CDR2 YYEEEE. V lost 0 bases and J lost 5; bases outside the gene matches: 13. The length of the CDR3 is 17 residues. CDR3 loop: CASSLDGTAEKPYGYTF. CDR3 bases: TGTGCCAGCAGCTTGGACGGGACAGCCGAGAAGCCATATGGCTACACCTTC.